These 19 T cell receptor beta chains came from one sample sequenced in a study of blood T cell repertoires in COVID-19. The repertoire was sequenced with immunoSEQ multiplex PCR; TCRdb's copy has only in-frame clones and lacks some. The sample lists 190,000 or so clones; approximately 85% were seen once. Sequencing input: PBMCs or T cells enriched from blood (not recorded which). These receptors all stem from a man aged 35 to 55 who had recovered from COVID-19.

Only a few counts were recorded for this clone. This chain uses TRBV18 with TRBJ2-2; 9 nucleotides match TRBD2. CDR3 length: 15 amino acids. Trimming removed 5 bases from V and 4 bases from J; junction bases left unmatched: 5. Germline V gives CDR1 KGHSH, CDR2 LQKENI. The CDR3 spells CASSTGTSLTGELFF. The DNA of the CDR3 is TGTGCCAGCTCAACCGGGACTAGCCTCACCGGGGAGCTGTTTTTT.

V gene TRBV11-2 combines with J gene TRBJ2-2; D unresolved. This CDR3 region has 13 residues. CDR1 SGHAT and CDR2 FQNNGV come from the germline V gene. The germline V and J ends were trimmed by 1 base and 6 bases, with 6 bases remaining between them. The CDR3 loop reads CASSLVLPGELFF. The CDR3 DNA reads as TGTGCCAGCAGCTTAGTACTTCCCGGGGAGCTGTTTTTT. Filled out from reference TRBV11-2 and TRBJ2-2, the complete variable domain reads EAGVAQSPRYKIIEKRQSVAFWCNPISGHATLYWYQQILGQGPKLLIQFQNNGVVDDSQLPKDRFSAERLKGVDSTLKIQPAKLEDSAVYLCASSLVLPGELFFGEGSRLTVL.

J is TRBJ1-2 and V is TRBV7-2; D is uncertain. V was trimmed by 4 bases and J by 0 bases, leaving 18 bases between them. The CDR3 has 17 residues. The germline V gene has CDR1 SGHTA and CDR2 FQGNSA. The CDR3 region has the DNA TGTGCCAGCAGCTCCCGGGGTACCCCTATAGCTAACTATGGCTACACCTTC. It encodes CASSSRGTPIANYGYTF.

V and J are TRBV27 and TRBJ1-1; D is ambiguous. Trimming took 3 bases from V and 2 from J, leaving 13 bases between them. CDR1 and CDR2 (germline): MNHEY, SMNVEV (reference sequence). The CDR3 is 15 amino acids. The CDR3 here is CASSFSLRGNTEAFF. The CDR3 bases are TGTGCCAGCAGTTTCTCCCTCCGGGGTAACACTGAAGCTTTCTTT.

V usage is TRBV6-5 and J usage is TRBJ2-2, with TRBD2 matching 9 bases. This CDR3 has 14 residues. Trimming cost V 6 bases and J 6 bases; bases outside gene matches: 5. Per germline, CDR1 MNHEY and CDR2 SVGAGI. The CDR3 loop reads CASSGTSWPGELFF. In DNA form, the CDR3 reads TGTGCCAGCAGCGGGACTAGCTGGCCCGGGGAGCTGTTTTTT.

The rearrangement uses TRBV25-1 and TRBJ2-6, with D possibly TRBD2 on 6 matching bases. Trimming removed 4 bases at V and 4 bases at J, with 17 bases between. The germline V gene has CDR1 MGHDK and CDR2 SYGVNS. The CDR3 has 17 residues. The CDR3 spells CASSGRAIPWGANVLTF. DNA of the CDR3: TGTGCCAGCAGTGGGAGGGCTATCCCCTGGGGGGCCAACGTCCTGACTTTC.

The chain has TRBV3-1 (or the pseudogene TRBV3-2) and TRBJ1-2, with D tentatively TRBD1 (6 bases). There are 12 residues in the CDR3. Germline-derived CDR1 and CDR2 are LGHDT and YNNKEL (reference sequence). V lost 4 bases, J lost 11 bases, and 14 bases lay in between. CDR3 DNA sequence: TGTGCCAGCAGCCCCCGGGAGGGGGAGTACACCTTC. Translated, it gives CASSPREGEYTF.

The V gene is TRBV2, the J gene TRBJ1-4; no clear D. The CDR3 length is 14 residues. In germline, CDR1 is SNHLY, CDR2 FYNNEI. V was clipped by 11 bases and J by 0 bases, with 13 bases between them. The CDR3 sequence: CACRKTTTNEKLFF. CDR3 DNA: TGTGCCTGTAGGAAGACAACAACTAATGAAAAACTGTTTTTT.

This chain links TRBV5-1 with TRBJ2-3; 7 bases match TRBD2. In germline, CDR1 is SGHRS, CDR2 YFSETQ. The ends lost 0 bases at V and 3 bases at J; junction bases unmatched: 7. The CDR3 runs 16 residues. The CDR3 nucleotides read TGCGCCAGCAGCTTGGGAGTCGCGGGAGTGACAGATACGCAGTATTTT. It translates to CASSLGVAGVTDTQYF.

The J gene is TRBJ2-7, the V gene TRBV6-5; TRBD2 agrees at 8 bases. The germline V gene has CDR1 MNHEY and CDR2 SVGAGI. The CDR3 runs 11 residues. The CDR3 sequence: CAAGGAYEQYV. The CDR3 nucleotides read TGTGCGGCCGGGGGGGCCTACGAGCAGTACGTC.

The gene calls are TRBV6-2 or TRBV6-3 and TRBJ1-3; 7 positions agree with TRBD1. This CDR3 spans 14 amino acids. Trimming took 2 bases from V and 5 from J; bases not matched to a gene: 3. Germline CDR1 reads MNHEY; CDR2 reads SVGEGT. CDR3 sequence: CASSYRDRRNTIYF. The CDR3 coding sequence is TGTGCCAGCAGTTACAGGGACAGAAGAAACACCATATATTTT.

The rearrangement links TRBV4-3 to TRBJ1-1; 9 bases map to TRBD1. Germline V gene data show CDR1 as LGHNA and CDR2 as YSLEER. This CDR3 has 19 residues. J lost 0 bases, V lost 4 bases, and 15 bases had no gene match. The CDR3 nucleotides are TGCGCCAGCAGCCCCCTGGGGGTTTCCGGGACAGGGTTGAACACTGAAGCTTTCTTT. Translated, it gives CASSPLGVSGTGLNTEAFF.

The chain combines TRBV4-3 with TRBJ1-6; D perhaps matches TRBD1 (5 bases). The CDR3 contains 14 residues. Trimming left V 4 bases short and J 6 bases short, with 10 bases between. Looked up from germline, CDR1 is LGHNA and CDR2 is YSLEER. The CDR3 bases are TGCGCCAGCAGCCTTACAGGTGGTAATTCACCCCTCCACTTT. This encodes CASSLTGGNSPLHF.

The rearrangement uses TRBV7-2 and TRBJ1-4; no clear D gene. The CDR3 loop spans 14 amino acids. Deletions cut 6 bases from V and 6 bases from J, with 14 bases between. Germline assignment: CDR1 SGHTA and CDR2 FQGNSA. For the CDR3, the DNA is TGTGCCAGCAGTCAAAGAGTGGGCTATGAAAAACTGTTTTTT. Translated, it gives CASSQRVGYEKLFF.

This clone was seen a few times. J is TRBJ2-1 and V is TRBV10-1, with 8 bases aligning to TRBD1. Losses at the gene ends were 8 bases for V and 9 bases for J; bases not matched to a gene: 9. Germline CDR1 reads WNHNN; CDR2 reads SYGVQD (reference sequence). This CDR3 contains 13 residues. The CDR3 is CASEGQVEGEQFF. The DNA for the CDR3 is TGCGCCAGCGAGGGACAGGTGGAGGGTGAGCAGTTCTTC.

The chain links TRBV28 to TRBJ1-2; TRBD1 aligns across 10 bases. Trimming cost V 0 bases and J 4 bases; bases outside gene matches: 8. Germline-derived CDR1 and CDR2 are MDHEN and SYDVKM. The CDR3 length is 17 residues. CDR3 nucleotides: TGTGCCAGCAGTTTATGGGGACAGGGGAGGATGAGCTATGGCTACACCTTC. This encodes CASSLWGQGRMSYGYTF.

The chain joins TRBV24-1 to TRBJ2-5; TRBD1 matches 8 bases. The germline CDR1 and CDR2 sequences are KGHDR and SFDVKD. V gave up 6 bases and J gave up 2 bases; unmatched junction bases: 7. This CDR3 comprises 15 residues. The CDR3 loop reads CATSPGQGPQETQYF. The CDR3 nucleotides are TGTGCCACCAGTCCTGGACAGGGCCCACAAGAGACCCAGTACTTC.

The table lists this clone with a count of one. The CDR3 reads CASSFGSSGRGGETQYF. The CDR3, as DNA: TGCGCCAGCAGCTTCGGCTCCTCAGGGAGGGGTGGAGAGACCCAGTACTTC. V and J are TRBV5-1 and TRBJ2-5; 7 nucleotides line up with TRBD2. This CDR3 is 17 amino acids long. The junction had 14 bases not matched to a gene; V was cut back by 2 bases and J by 4 bases. Germline assignment: CDR1 SGHRS and CDR2 YFSETQ.

The chain carries TRBV7-9 and TRBJ2-3; D perhaps matches TRBD1 (8 bases). Germline V lookup: CDR1 SEHNR, CDR2 FQNEAQ (reference sequence). The CDR3 has 14 amino acids. Deletions cut 4 bases from V and 5 bases from J, with 13 bases between. CDR3 protein: CASSSTGGEDTQYF. The CDR3 region has the DNA TGTGCCAGCAGCTCAACAGGGGGGGAAGATACGCAGTATTTT.